The rows below give T cell receptor beta chains drawn from one sample of a study of T-cell memory formation after mild COVID-19. TCRdb passed the 5' RACE reads through MiXCR, listing each CDR3 protein once. The profile shows 550,000 to 700,000 distinct CDR3 sequences, 17% of them singletons. Material: PBMCs or a T cell subset sorted from them (not recorded which). The receptors stem from an adult woman who had mild COVID-19 (a few samples of this study predate the infection). Cell type and time point are not known. The CDR3 runs from the conserved cysteine through the conserved F or W. D genes are given only for firm matches.

- | TRBV10-3 | CAVSGPTDTQYF
TRBD1 | TRBV6-5 | CASNNRGLINEQFF
TRBD1 | TRBV29-1 | CSVESPGGFHNEQFF
- | TRBV7-3 | CASSPRWDEQFF
TRBD2 | TRBV10-3 | CAISECDSGRCNEQFF
TRBD2 | TRBV30 | CAWSVWTAGGPRGDTQYF
TRBD1 | TRBV12-3/TRBV12-4 | CASSSGQGTGELFF
TRBD1 | TRBV23-1 | CASSQAGTDSNEQYF
- | TRBV7-6 | CASSPASVWTDTQYF
TRBD2 | TRBV27 | CASSLRGLATGELFF
- | TRBV10-3 | CAIADNTEAFF
TRBD1 | TRBV29-1 | CSVDSGTGSEKLFF
- | TRBV5-1 | CASSLGGVRGNIQYF
TRBD2 | TRBV12-3/TRBV12-4 | CASSTSSGGLNTGELFF
TRBD1 | TRBV5-1 | CASSIPNGQGALNEAFF
- | TRBV12-3/TRBV12-4 | CASSWDGVSETQYF
- | TRBV20-1 | CSAPTEGGPRLDTQYF
TRBD1 | TRBV18 | CASSPAQGEGYTF
- | TRBV7-2 | CASSPGHSTLNQPQHF
- | TRBV11-2 | CASSLYSGYGYTF